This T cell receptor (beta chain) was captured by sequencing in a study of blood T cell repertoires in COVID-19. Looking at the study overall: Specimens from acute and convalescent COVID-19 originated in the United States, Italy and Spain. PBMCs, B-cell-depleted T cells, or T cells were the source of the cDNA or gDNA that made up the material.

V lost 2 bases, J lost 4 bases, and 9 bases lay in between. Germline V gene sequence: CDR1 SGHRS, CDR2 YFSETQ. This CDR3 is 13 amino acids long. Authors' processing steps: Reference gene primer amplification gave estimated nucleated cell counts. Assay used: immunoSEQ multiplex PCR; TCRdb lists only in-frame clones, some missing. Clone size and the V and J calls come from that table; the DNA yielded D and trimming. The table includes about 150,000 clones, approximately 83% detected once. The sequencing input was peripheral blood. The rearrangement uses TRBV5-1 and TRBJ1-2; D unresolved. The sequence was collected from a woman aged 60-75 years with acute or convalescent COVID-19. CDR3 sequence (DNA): TGCGCCAGCAGCTTAGAGGGTGGCTATGGCTACACCTTC. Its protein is CASSLEGGYGYTF.